This TCR beta chain was identified during a study of blood T cell repertoires in COVID-19. Across the whole study: The origin of the acute and convalescent COVID-19 samples was the United States, Italy and Spain. In each case, the material was cDNA or gDNA derived from T cells, B-cell-depleted T cells, or PBMCs.

In the authors' workflow: Estimation of nucleated cell counts relied on the amplification of reference gene primers. Profiled with immunoSEQ multiplex PCR; TCRdb holds only in-frame clones, not every one. The DNA gave D and trimming, while V, J and clone size come from that table. The table has fewer than 250,000 clones, 80% to 90% seen once. The CDR3 extends over 12 amino acids. Germline CDR1 is SGHTA and CDR2 is FQGTGA. Between the trimmed V and J ends, which lost 5 bases and 9 bases, there was a span of 11 bases. The TCR comes from a man between 45 and 60 years old with acute or convalescent COVID-19. The sequenced material came from peripheral blood. V is TRBV7-3 and J is TRBJ2-1; no firm D call. The CDR3 reads CASSPYGGEQFF. As DNA, the CDR3 is TGTGCCAGCAGCCCCTATGGTGGTGAGCAGTTCTTC.